These 32 T cell receptor beta chains came from one sample sequenced in a study of read filtering for tumor transcriptome and immune sequencing. Molecular barcoded adaptors covering alpha/delta and beta/gamma chains were used on roughly 370 ng RNA. TCRdb independently ran MiXCR on the reads; one entry per CDR3 protein. Of tens of thousands of distinct CDR3 sequences listed, 10% to 15% are singletons. What was sequenced was a population of CD138-negative cells sorted from bone marrow. These receptors were taken from a donor at least 40 years old with multiple myeloma.

The CDR3 DNA reads TGTGCCAGTACGGTTGGTAGCACAGATACGCAGTATTTT. Its protein is CASTVGSTDTQYF. V and J are TRBV19 and TRBJ2-3, with D hard to call. There are 13 residues in the CDR3. Looked up from germline, CDR1 is LNHDA and CDR2 is SQIVND (reference sequence). Trimming shortened V by 7 bases and J by 0 bases, and 8 bases separated the two germline ends.

The V and J genes are TRBV20-1 and TRBJ2-7, with unresolved D. This CDR3 spans 14 amino acids. Trimming cost V 4 bases and J 3 bases, with 16 bases left between them. Germline assignment: CDR1 DFQATT and CDR2 SNEGSKA (reference sequence). The CDR3 region has the DNA TGCAGTGCTAAGGCTGCGAAACATCTCTACGAGCAGTACTTC. Amino acids: CSAKAAKHLYEQYF.

This clonotype was observed at least ten times. The rearrangement links TRBV20-1 to TRBJ2-5; D unclear. Germline CDR1 and CDR2: DFQATT and SNEGSKA (reference sequence). Trimming left V 0 bases short and J 5 bases short, with 13 bases between. The CDR3 totals 14 residues. CDR3 in DNA: TGCAGTGCTAGAGATCGGAGAGGCAAGGAGACCCAGTACTTC. Residues: CSARDRRGKETQYF.

This clonotype appeared many times. The chain links TRBV20-1 to TRBJ1-5, with 7 bases aligning to TRBD1. CDR3 length: 15 amino acids. Germline lookup yields CDR1 DFQATT and CDR2 SNEGSKA (reference sequence). The trim removed 1 base at V and 6 bases at J, leaving 9 bases unmatched. CDR3 in DNA: TGCAGTGCTAGAGCTTTGCAGGGGGTGGGTCAGCCCCAGCATTTT. This sequence encodes CSARALQGVGQPQHF.

This clonotype has ten or more counts. This sequence joins TRBV7-2 and TRBJ2-3; D unresolved. Trimming removed 0 bases at V and 6 bases at J, with 7 bases between. This CDR3 contains 13 residues. CDR1 and CDR2 from the germline V gene are SGHTA and FQGNSA. The CDR3 spells CASSLAHSDTQYF. CDR3 DNA sequence: TGTGCCAGCAGCTTAGCGCATTCGGATACGCAGTATTTT. The full variable domain, completed using reference TRBV7-2 and TRBJ2-3, is GAGVSQSPSNKVTEKGKDVELRCDPISGHTALYWYRQSLGQGLEFLIYFQGNSAPDKSGLPSDRFSAERTGGSVSTLTIQRTQQEDSAVYLCASSLAHSDTQYFGPGTRLTVL.

In its sample, this clonotype was seen many times. The CDR3 reads CSARRDPSSYEQYF. DNA for the CDR3: TGCAGTGCCCGGCGGGACCCGAGCTCCTACGAGCAGTACTTC. The V and J genes are TRBV20-1 and TRBJ2-7; D may be TRBD2 (6 bases). The CDR3 is 14 amino acids. CDR1 DFQATT and CDR2 SNEGSKA come from the germline V gene (reference sequence). The V gene lost 6 bases and the J gene lost 0 bases, with 15 bases spanning the gap.

For this clonotype: This could be a read error, since a much larger clone is one nucleotide away. V is TRBV11-3 and J is TRBJ2-7, with 11 bases fitting TRBD1. This CDR3 has 14 amino acids. The J segment lost 7 bases and the V segment lost 4 bases, leaving 6 bases of the junction unmatched. Germline V gene lookup returns CDR1 SGHNT and CDR2 YENEEA. The CDR3 nucleotides are TGTGCCAGCAGCTGGGGACAGGGGGTGAGGGAGCAGTACTTC. Encoded protein: CASSWGQGVREQYF.

Worth noting for this clonotype: It may be a read error: a sequence one base away is much more abundant. This CDR3 fails to terminate in the conserved phenylalanine or tryptophan, so it likely reflects a read error. J is TRBJ2-1 and V is TRBV7-3; D not certain. The V end lost 6 bases, the J end lost 0 bases, and 6 bases lay between the germline ends. CDR3 length: 13 amino acids. The germline V gene encodes CDR1 SGHTA and CDR2 FQGTGA. This CDR3 is CASRLDSYNEQFS. CDR3 nucleotide sequence: TGTGCCAGCAGACTTGACTCCTACAATGAGCAGTTCTCC.

Only one count was recorded for this clonotype. A much larger clone lies one base from this, so it may be a read error. The rearrangement uses TRBV20-1 and TRBJ1-5; a weak D match, TRBD1 (5 bases). Germline lookup yields CDR1 DFQATT and CDR2 SNEGSKA (reference sequence). The CDR3 length is 12 residues. CDR3 in DNA: TGCAGCCTACCACGGGGGAATCAGCCCCAGCATTTT. Translation gives CSLPRGNQPQHF.

There are many counts of this clonotype. V and J are TRBV7-6 and TRBJ2-5; D gene ambiguous. This CDR3 is 13 amino acids long. Germline loops: CDR1 SGHVS, CDR2 FNYEAQ. Trimming cost V 6 bases and J 1 base, with 9 bases left between them. This CDR3 reads CASSRELQETQYF. The CDR3 DNA follows: TGTGCCAGCAGTAGGGAACTCCAAGAGACCCAGTACTTC.

This clonotype was found many times. The chain recombines TRBV5-1 with TRBJ1-1; no firm D call. The CDR3 contains 13 residues. V gave up 2 bases and J gave up 1 base, with 6 bases separating them. The germline CDR1 and CDR2 sequences are SGHRS and YFSETQ. The CDR3: CASSFGQNTEAFF. The DNA of the CDR3 is TGCGCCAGCAGCTTTGGCCAGAACACTGAAGCTTTCTTT.

This clonotype was counted many times. The V call is TRBV20-1, the J call TRBJ2-1; D possibly matches TRBD1 or TRBD2 (5 bases each). Per the germline V gene, CDR1 is DFQATT and CDR2 is SNEGSKA (reference sequence). V gave up 6 bases and J gave up 8 bases, with 20 bases separating them. The CDR3 is 14 amino acids. CDR3: CSAPRAGRVDEQFF. The CDR3 DNA sequence: TGCAGTGCCCCTCGGGCAGGGCGGGTCGATGAGCAGTTCTTC.

This rearrangement joins TRBV24-1 to TRBJ2-2; D perhaps matches TRBD2 (6 bases). The germline V gene encodes CDR1 KGHDR and CDR2 SFDVKD. The germline V and J ends were trimmed by 3 bases and 3 bases, with 13 bases remaining between them. This CDR3 contains 16 residues. CDR3 protein: CATSDPTTGDTGELFF. The CDR3 DNA follows: TGTGCCACCAGTGATCCCACGACGGGGGACACCGGGGAGCTGTTTTTT.

This clonotype was detected many times. The chain uses TRBV5-4 and TRBJ2-6, with 7 bases identical to TRBD1. The CDR3 has 18 amino acids. The V gene end was trimmed by 3 bases and the J gene end by 2 bases; junction bases not matched to a gene: 11. Germline CDR1 and CDR2: SGHNT and YYREEE (reference sequence). The CDR3 DNA reads as TGTGCCAGCAGCTCACCTAGTCTCACAGGGGCTGGGGCCAACGTCCTGACTTTC. Translation: CASSSPSLTGAGANVLTF.

This clonotype was counted at least ten times. The chain joins TRBV19 to TRBJ1-5; D ambiguous. Trimming took off 5 bases at V and 0 bases at J, with 11 bases between the two ends. The CDR3 extends over 15 amino acids. Germline V gene data show CDR1 as LNHDA and CDR2 as SQIVND (reference sequence). The CDR3 DNA reads as TGTGCCAGTAGTTTTAAAGGGTTTAGCAATCAGCCCCAGCATTTT. Its translation is CASSFKGFSNQPQHF.

Details on this clonotype: Without the conserved terminal phenylalanine or tryptophan, this CDR3 likely stems from a read error. The rearrangement joins TRBV28 to TRBJ2-7; D call uncertain. The CDR3 is made up of 14 amino acids. Per germline, CDR1 MDHEN and CDR2 SYDVKM. Here the CDR3 reads CASSLVTGSYKQYS. The DNA for the CDR3 is TGTGCCAGCAGTCTAGTGACGGGCTCCTACAAGCAGTACTCC.

The sample holds a few counts of this clonotype. An end of the junction differs from the germline gene, which may be a read error. The V call is TRBV6-2 or TRBV6-3, the J call TRBJ2-3; TRBD2 matches 7 bases. Germline V lookup: CDR1 MNHEY, CDR2 SVGEGT. The CDR3 is made up of 15 amino acids. The CDR3 DNA reads as TGTGCCGGCAGTTACAGTGCGGGAGCCAGAGATACGCAGTATTTT. As protein: CAGSYSAGARDTQYF.

This clonotype was observed many times. This chain connects TRBV5-4 to TRBJ2-5; 11 nucleotides agree with TRBD1. The J segment lost 5 bases and the V segment lost 5 bases, leaving 8 bases of the junction unmatched. The germline gives CDR1 SGHNT, CDR2 YYREEE (reference sequence). This CDR3 contains 15 residues. CDR3 amino acids: CASSMGTGGFETQYF. CDR3 nucleotides: TGTGCCAGCAGTATGGGGACAGGGGGTTTTGAGACCCAGTACTTC.

This clonotype was recorded many times. This chain links TRBV27 with TRBJ2-1; D might be TRBD2 (6 bases). The germline gives CDR1 MNHEY, CDR2 SMNVEV (reference sequence). The CDR3 spans 15 residues. V was shortened by 4 bases and J by 5 bases, with 15 bases between the two germline ends. The CDR3 nucleotides are TGTGCCAGCAGTTCTGCGGAGGGACGGAACAATGAGCAGTTCTTC. Translated, it gives CASSSAEGRNNEQFF.

This clonotype appeared many times. J is TRBJ2-1 and V is TRBV11-1, with D possibly TRBD1 on 6 matching bases. Germline CDR1 and CDR2: SGHAT and FQDESV (reference sequence). The CDR3 consists of 16 residues. The V end lost 4 bases, the J end lost 2 bases, and 15 bases lay between the germline ends. The CDR3 sequence: CASSSSRGGTYNEQFF. As DNA, the CDR3 is TGTGCCAGCAGCTCCAGCAGGGGTGGAACCTACAATGAGCAGTTCTTC.

This clonotype was recorded at least ten times. The chain is built from TRBV4-3 and TRBJ2-2; TRBD1 aligns across 9 bases. The trim removed 1 base at V and 3 bases at J, leaving 3 bases unmatched. The germline V gene encodes CDR1 LGHNA and CDR2 YSLEER. This CDR3 contains 16 residues. This chain's CDR3 is CASSQAGTGYTGELFF. Written as DNA, the CDR3 is TGCGCCAGCAGCCAAGCCGGGACAGGGTACACCGGGGAGCTGTTTTTT.

This clonotype was observed at least ten times. The J gene is TRBJ2-1, the V gene TRBV4-2; 7 bases map to TRBD2. Germline V gives CDR1 LGHNA, CDR2 YNFKEQ. With 0 bases clipped from V and 10 bases from J, the junction kept 12 bases outside the gene matches. This CDR3 has 16 amino acids. The CDR3 loop is CASSQDERGRAREQFF. CDR3 sequence (DNA): TGTGCCAGCAGCCAAGACGAGCGCGGGAGAGCTAGGGAGCAGTTCTTC.

With respect to this clonotype: A much larger clone lies one base from this, so it may be a read error. The chain links TRBV7-9 to TRBJ2-3, with TRBD1 as a possible D gene (6 bases). This CDR3 region has 12 residues. V gave up 6 bases and J gave up 6 bases, with 10 bases separating them. Germline CDR1 SEHNR, CDR2 FQNEAQ (reference sequence). The CDR3 DNA reads TGTGCCAGCAGACAAAGGGGGGATACGCAGTATTTT. Its translation: CASRQRGDTQYF.

This clonotype was seen many times. This rearrangement joins TRBV28 to TRBJ2-1, with unresolved D. V was shortened by 4 bases and J by 4 bases, with 26 bases between the two germline ends. The CDR3 is made up of 19 amino acids. The germline gives CDR1 MDHEN, CDR2 SYDVKM. CDR3 in amino acids: CASSSIIGPKIVPYNEQFF. For the CDR3, the DNA is TGTGCCAGCAGTTCAATCATCGGGCCCAAAATTGTTCCTTACAATGAGCAGTTCTTC.

V and J are TRBV19 and TRBJ2-1; 10 nucleotides match TRBD2. The CDR3 has 16 amino acids. With 7 bases clipped from V and 9 bases from J, the junction kept 15 bases outside the gene matches. Germline V lookup: CDR1 LNHDA, CDR2 SQIVND (reference sequence). The CDR3 loop reads CASTVGSGRFGGEQFF. Written as DNA, the CDR3 is TGTGCCAGTACGGTTGGTAGCGGGAGGTTCGGGGGTGAGCAGTTCTTC.

This clonotype was counted many times. The CDR3 DNA reads TGTGCCAGCAGTAAACGGACAGGGTTCTACAATGAGCAGTTCTTC. It encodes CASSKRTGFYNEQFF. The chain carries TRBV9 and TRBJ2-1; 8 bases are shared with TRBD1. The CDR3 is 15 amino acids. With 5 bases clipped from V and 3 bases from J, the junction kept 7 bases outside the gene matches. Germline CDR1 SGDLS, CDR2 YYNGEE. The variable domain in full, with the rest retrieved from reference TRBV9 and TRBJ2-1, is DSGVTQTPKHLITATGQRVTLRCSPRSGDLSVYWYQQSLDQGLQFLIQYYNGEERAKGNILERFSAQQFPDLHSELNLSSLELGDSALYFCASSKRTGFYNEQFFGPGTRLTVL.

This clonotype was seen at least ten times. This rearrangement joins TRBV19 to TRBJ1-5; D possibly corresponds to TRBD1 (5 bases). The CDR3 sequence is 16 residues long. V lost 7 bases and J 2 bases, leaving 18 bases between the germline ends. The germline V gene encodes CDR1 LNHDA and CDR2 SQIVND (reference sequence). This CDR3 reads CASTLLGESGNQPQHF. The CDR3 DNA reads TGTGCCAGTACCCTTTTGGGGGAATCGGGCAATCAGCCCCAGCATTTT.

Many counts were recorded for this clonotype. The chain uses TRBV4-1 and TRBJ1-4; D is possibly TRBD1 (5 bases). Germline V gene sequence: CDR1 MGHRA, CDR2 YSYEKL. This CDR3 spans 18 amino acids. With 3 bases removed from V and 11 bases from J, the gap between germline ends came to 28 bases. CDR3 amino acids: CASSHARNPGAPREKLFF. CDR3 sequence (DNA): TGCGCCAGCAGCCATGCGAGGAACCCCGGGGCCCCGCGTGAGAAACTGTTTTTT.

Many counts were recorded for this clonotype. V is TRBV20-1 and J is TRBJ2-7; 8 nucleotides align to TRBD1. The germline V gene has CDR1 DFQATT and CDR2 SNEGSKA (reference sequence). V trimming: 5 bases; J trimming: 2 bases; junction bases outside the gene matches: 2. The CDR3 covers 12 residues. The CDR3 here is CSAPDRAYEQYF. CDR3 coding DNA: TGCAGTGCTCCGGACAGGGCCTACGAGCAGTACTTC.

This clonotype was seen a few times. Possible read error: a much larger clone is one base away. This chain uses TRBV4-1 with TRBJ1-3; D ambiguous. The CDR3 loop spans 16 amino acids. Germline CDR1 MGHRA, CDR2 YSYEKL. V dropped 0 bases and J dropped 4 bases, with 13 bases sitting between them. CDR3 in DNA: TGCGCCAGCAGCCAAGAACAAGGGCTAAGGGGAAACACCATATATTTT. This gives the protein CASSQEQGLRGNTIYF.

The sample holds many counts of this clonotype. The chain couples TRBV11-3 to TRBJ2-1, with TRBD2 identical over 8 bases. Trimming removed 3 bases from V and 4 bases from J; junction bases left unmatched: 5. The germline CDR1 and CDR2 sequences are SGHNT and YENEEA. CDR3 length: 15 amino acids. CDR3 sequence: CASSFTSGFYNEQFF. The CDR3 bases are TGTGCCAGCAGCTTCACTAGCGGATTTTACAATGAGCAGTTCTTC. Together with reference TRBV11-3 and TRBJ2-1, the CDR3 gives the full variable domain: EAGVVQSPRYKIIEKKQPVAFWCNPISGHNTLYWYLQNLGQGPELLIRYENEEAVDDSQLPKDRFSAERLKGVDSTLKIQPAELGDSAVYLCASSFTSGFYNEQFFGPGTRLTVL.

This clonotype was seen at least ten times. The rearrangement joins TRBV5-1 to TRBJ2-2; D is undetermined. The CDR3 loop spans 13 amino acids. With 3 bases removed from V and 8 bases from J, the gap between germline ends came to 11 bases. Germline-derived CDR1 and CDR2 are SGHRS and YFSETQ. The CDR3 reads CASSSDSSGELFF. As DNA, the CDR3 is TGCGCCAGCAGCTCGGATTCGTCGGGGGAGCTGTTTTTT.